A selection of T cell receptor beta chains follows, all from one sample in a study of blood T cell repertoires in COVID-19. Assay: immunoSEQ multiplex PCR; the TCRdb copy retains only in-frame clones and omits some. The sample carries around 200,000 clones, just under 90% recorded once. Material for sequencing was peripheral blood. Receptors originate from a woman aged 18 to 35 who had recovered from COVID-19. Both conserved end residues are part of each CDR3. Expanded clones are given a class, and other clones once, few, many or no size at all.

>-|TRBV19
CASSAGVAYEQYF
>-|TRBV29-1
CSSTRDTAYGYTF
>few|TRBV20-1
CSVQENQPQHF
>-|TRBV19
CASSGDTEAFF
>-|TRBV15
CATHTDTQYF
>-|TRBV15
CATSRESQGAREQFF
>-|TRBV7-9
CASSLGVSGASDTQYF
>-|TRBV18
CASSRQGGNYEQYF
>-|TRBV7-8
CASSPRGSGSEETQYF
>-|TRBV27
CASSFDRVDAGELFF
>-|TRBV19
CASSKMAGIGDTQYF
>-|TRBV4-1
CASSIGQGFSFIQPQHF
>-|TRBV11-2
CASSLWTSGRTGELFF
>-|TRBV3-1/TRBV3-2
CASSSGTSGYNEQFF
>-|TRBV4-1
CASSQDLRGLVNIQYF
>-|TRBV5-4
CASSLGTGGYTF
>-|TRBV5-4
CASSLETGGIYEQYF
>-|TRBV4-3
CASSQDAAGRGDQPQHF
>-|TRBV4-1
CASSQEAAGGLTEAFF
>-|TRBV28
CASSLGGANQPQHF
>-|TRBV2
CASSEGASGGGYTF
>-|TRBV21-1
CASSKSVRSDCLMNTEAFF
>few|TRBV7-3
CASSLTATGAGYTF
>-|TRBV7-2
CASSLGPEGVYTGELFF
>-|TRBV18
CASSPLQAHSGNTIYF
>-|TRBV29-1
CSVGQGASYEQYF
>-|TRBV5-1
CASSTQARSVYEQYF
>once|TRBV19
CASSPPGGLSTDTQYF
>-|TRBV5-3
CARRPQGADTQYF
>-|TRBV19
CASSIAGGSTEAFF
>-|TRBV19
CASNRASNYGYTF